Below, 9 T cell receptor beta chains from the same sample are listed, as sequenced in a study of CD8 T cells in Susac syndrome. Reverse transcription of about 0.45 to 1 ug RNA was carried out with random hexamers. TCRdb reprocessed the immunoSEQ multiplex PCR reads via MiXCR and lists one record per CDR3 protein. The table shows 150,000 to 200,000 distinct CDR3 sequences, with 90% to 95% occurring only once. The sequenced sample was CD4+ T cells from PBMCs. These receptor sequences come from a human donor in good health.

This CDR3 is CASSLGPIWGYTF. CDR3 coding DNA: TGTGCCAGCAGTTTAGGCCCTATCTGGGGCTACACCTTC. This chain uses TRBV12-3 or TRBV12-4 with TRBJ1-2; D is uncertain. This CDR3 contains 13 residues. V was cut by 1 base and J by 8 bases, with 11 bases left in between.

This rearrangement joins TRBV3-1 to TRBJ1-1; D is ambiguous. Per the germline V gene, CDR1 is LGHDT and CDR2 is YNNKEL (reference sequence). CDR3 size: 12 residues. V lost 7 bases and J lost 4, with 10 bases in between. CDR3: CASTSPFTEAFF. CDR3 in DNA: TGTGCCAGCACCTCACCTTTCACTGAAGCTTTCTTT.

The chain employs TRBV20-1 and TRBJ1-5, with a possible D match to TRBD1 (6 bases). The length of the CDR3 is 15 residues. Germline V gene data show CDR1 as DFQATT and CDR2 as SNEGSKA (reference sequence). V dropped 6 bases and J dropped 0 bases, with 15 bases sitting between them. In DNA, the CDR3 is TGCAGTGCCAATCACAGGGTTAATAGCAATCAGCCCCAGCATTTT. Its translation: CSANHRVNSNQPQHF.

The rearrangement links TRBV29-1 to TRBJ2-3, with no clear D. Trimming pared 7 bases from V and 2 bases from J, leaving 16 bases between. The CDR3 is 14 amino acids. Germline V gene data show CDR1 as SQVTM and CDR2 as ANQGSEA. The CDR3 DNA reads TGCAGCGCCGACGGTTCCTTACACACAGATACGCAGTATTTT. It specifies CSADGSLHTDTQYF.

This clonotype is a singleton in its sample. The chain carries TRBV14 and TRBJ1-1; 7 nucleotides align to TRBD1. The germline gives CDR1 SGHDN, CDR2 FVKESK. This CDR3 is built from 14 residues. Germline trimming cut 1 base from V and 10 bases from J; bases unmatched to any gene: 9. CDR3 DNA sequence: TGTGCCAGCAGCCAAGCCGGGACAGCACTTGGAGCTTTCTTT. Residues: CASSQAGTALGAFF.

The CDR3 reads CSARRDRLAKNIQYF. The CDR3 DNA follows: TGCAGTGCTAGACGGGACCGCTTAGCCAAAAACATTCAGTACTTC. The gene calls are TRBV20-1 and TRBJ2-4; D possibly uses TRBD1 or TRBD2 (5 bases each). Germline assignment: CDR1 DFQATT and CDR2 SNEGSKA (reference sequence). Trimming removed 2 bases at V and 0 bases at J, with 11 bases between. The CDR3 is 15 residues long.

V and J are TRBV2 and TRBJ2-7; D ambiguous. The V end was cut by 2 bases, the J end by 3 bases, with 11 bases between. Germline values: CDR1 SNHLY, CDR2 FYNNEI. This CDR3 spans 14 amino acids. The CDR3 sequence is CASSEIRMNYEQYF. CDR3 in DNA: TGTGCCAGCAGTGAAATCAGGATGAACTACGAGCAGTACTTC.

The CDR3 sequence: CASSSMRGGGSYNEQFF. The CDR3 bases are TGCGCCAGCAGCAGCATGAGGGGCGGGGGGTCCTACAATGAGCAGTTCTTC. The chain combines TRBV5-1 with TRBJ2-1, with TRBD2 matching 8 bases. V gave up 4 bases and J gave up 1 base; unmatched junction bases: 10. Germline V gives CDR1 SGHRS, CDR2 YFSETQ. The CDR3 spans 17 residues. Full variable domain (rest looked up from reference TRBV5-1 and TRBJ2-1): KAGVTQTPRYLIKTRGQQVTLSCSPISGHRSVSWYQQTPGQGLQFLFEYFSETQRNKGNFPGRFSGRQFSNSRSEMNVSTLELGDSALYLCASSSMRGGGSYNEQFFGPGTRLTVL.

This sequence joins TRBV5-1 and TRBJ1-1; D possibly corresponds to TRBD1 (6 bases). There are 14 residues in the CDR3. The V and J ends lost 4 bases and 5 bases respectively, with 15 bases between them. CDR1 and CDR2 (germline): SGHRS, YFSETQ. CDR3 in DNA: TGCGCCAGCAGCCCGCGGGCAGGGGAGACTGAAGCTTTCTTT. It yields the protein CASSPRAGETEAFF.